This T cell receptor beta chain stems from a study of blood T cell repertoires in COVID-19. Participants spanned ages roughly 18 to 95 years and resided in 20 to 30 US areas. During the 2 weeks before they entered the study, exposed participants had met someone with a PCR-confirmed or clinician-diagnosed COVID-19 case. Clones were read by immunoSEQ multiplex PCR, and TCRdb kept only the in-frame ones, dropping some. The sample has approximately 220,000 clones, about 83% seen once; the top ten hold about 4.8%. This CDR3 contains 17 residues. Germline V gives CDR1 SGDLS, CDR2 YYNGEE. J was trimmed by 2 bases and V by 4 bases; bases with no gene match: 12.

Sequencing used PBMCs or T cells enriched from blood (not recorded which). This TCR was sampled from a woman aged 45-59 years who had been exposed to COVID-19. The rearrangement joins TRBV9 to TRBJ2-5; TRBD2 matches 9 bases. For the CDR3, the DNA is TGTGCCAGCAGCATTACGGTGGGGCTAGCGGGGCAAGAGACCCAGTACTTC. This sequence encodes CASSITVGLAGQETQYF. Full variable domain (rest looked up from reference TRBV9 and TRBJ2-5): DSGVTQTPKHLITATGQRVTLRCSPRSGDLSVYWYQQSLDQGLQFLIQYYNGEERAKGNILERFSAQQFPDLHSELNLSSLELGDSALYFCASSITVGLAGQETQYFGPGTRLLVL.